A single TCR beta chain is shown here with its context. This sample stems from a study of blood T cell repertoires in COVID-19. Clones were sequenced by immunoSEQ multiplex PCR, and TCRdb holds only the in-frame ones, with some missing. This table holds roughly 50,000 clones, less than 85% found once. Looked up from germline, CDR1 is MDHEN and CDR2 is SYDVKM. The CDR3 covers 14 residues. Deletions cut 2 bases from V and 4 bases from J, with 8 bases between. Sequencing used peripheral blood. The receptor was isolated from a human donor in a cohort sampled during active COVID-19. The V and J genes are TRBV28 and TRBJ1-4, with D perhaps TRBD1 (6 bases). The CDR3 is CASSLQGHNEKLFF. CDR3 DNA sequence: TGTGCCAGCAGTTTACAGGGACATAATGAAAAACTGTTTTTT. Full variable domain (remainder filled in from reference TRBV28 and TRBJ1-4): DVKVTQSSRYLVKRTGEKVFLECVQDMDHENMFWYRQDPGLGLRLIYFSYDVKMKEKGDIPEGYSVSREKKERFSLILESASTNQTSMYLCASSLQGHNEKLFFGSGTQLSVL.